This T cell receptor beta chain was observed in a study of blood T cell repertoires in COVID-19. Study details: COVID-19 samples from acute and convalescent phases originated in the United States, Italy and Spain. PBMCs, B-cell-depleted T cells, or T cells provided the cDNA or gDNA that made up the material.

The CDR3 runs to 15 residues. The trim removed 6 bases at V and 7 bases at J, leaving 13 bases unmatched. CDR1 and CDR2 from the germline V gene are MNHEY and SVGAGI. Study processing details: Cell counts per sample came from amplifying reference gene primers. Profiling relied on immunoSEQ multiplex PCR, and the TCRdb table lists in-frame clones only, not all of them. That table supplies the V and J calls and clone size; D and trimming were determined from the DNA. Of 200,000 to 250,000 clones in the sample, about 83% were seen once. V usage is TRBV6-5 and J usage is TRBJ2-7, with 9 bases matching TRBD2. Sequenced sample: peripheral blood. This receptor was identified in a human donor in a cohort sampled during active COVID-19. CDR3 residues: CASRGPREGLGEQYF. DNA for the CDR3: TGTGCCAGCAGGGGTCCGCGGGAGGGCCTAGGGGAGCAGTACTTC.